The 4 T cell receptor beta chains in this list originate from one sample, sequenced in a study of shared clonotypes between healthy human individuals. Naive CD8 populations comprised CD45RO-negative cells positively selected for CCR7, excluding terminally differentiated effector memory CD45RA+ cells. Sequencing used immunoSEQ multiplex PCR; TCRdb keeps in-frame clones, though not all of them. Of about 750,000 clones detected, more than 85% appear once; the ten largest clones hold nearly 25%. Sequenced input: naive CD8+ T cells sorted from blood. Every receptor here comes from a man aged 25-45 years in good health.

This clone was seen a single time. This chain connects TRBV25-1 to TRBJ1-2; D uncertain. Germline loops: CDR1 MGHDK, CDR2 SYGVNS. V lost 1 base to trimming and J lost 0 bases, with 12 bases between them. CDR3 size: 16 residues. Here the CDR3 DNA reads TGTGCCAGCAGTGAATCTATGGGCGGAACTAACTATGGCTACACCTTC. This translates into CASSESMGGTNYGYTF.

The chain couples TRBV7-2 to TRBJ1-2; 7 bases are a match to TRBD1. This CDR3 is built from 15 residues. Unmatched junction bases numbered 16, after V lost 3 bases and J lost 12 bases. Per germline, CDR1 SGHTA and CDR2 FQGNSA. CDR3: CASSFARTGDTVDTF. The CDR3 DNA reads TGTGCCAGCAGCTTCGCCCGCACAGGGGACACCGTCGACACCTTC.

CDR3 sequence reads: CASSFLGRLETQYF. The CDR3 DNA is TGTGCCAGCAGCTTTCTCGGACGACTGGAGACCCAGTACTTC. V and J are TRBV7-9 and TRBJ2-5; no clear D. The CDR3 has 14 amino acids. CDR1 and CDR2 (germline): SEHNR, FQNEAQ (reference sequence). Trimming pared 3 bases from V and 5 bases from J, leaving 13 bases between.

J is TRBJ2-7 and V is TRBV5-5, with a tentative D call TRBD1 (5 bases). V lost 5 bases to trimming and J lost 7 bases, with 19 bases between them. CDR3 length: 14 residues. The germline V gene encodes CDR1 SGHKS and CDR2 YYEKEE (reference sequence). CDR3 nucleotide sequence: TGTGCCAGCAGTTCTGTAAGGGAAAAGGGGGAGCAGTACTTC. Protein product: CASSSVREKGEQYF.